A selection of T cell receptor beta chains follows, all from one sample in a study of cytotoxic CD8 clonotypes in ibrutinib-treated CLL. The repertoire was sequenced with immunoSEQ multiplex PCR; TCRdb's copy has only in-frame clones and lacks some. The table has hundreds of thousands of clones, 80% seen once. The source material was PBMCs, sampled before ibrutinib treatment. Every receptor here comes from a human donor with chronic lymphocytic leukemia. Each CDR3 is given with its conserved first and last residue. A D gene is named only where the DNA matches it firmly. Size is stated for part of the rows, as once, few or many counts, or as a class when the clone is expanded.

>TRBJ2-1|TRBV29-1|-|few|11
CSIPLGEEQFF
TGCAGCATCCCTTTGGGGGAGGAGCAGTTCTTC
>TRBJ1-2|TRBV2|TRBD1|-|16
CASSEAPADREDGYTF
TGTGCCAGCAGTGAAGCCCCCGCAGACAGGGAAGATGGCTACACCTTC
>TRBJ1-2|TRBV25-1|-|-|16
CASSGGTRTVNYGYTF
TGTGCCAGCAGTGGAGGAACCCGGACAGTTAACTATGGCTACACCTTC
>TRBJ2-7|TRBV7-6|-|-|16
CASSPRIQGGSYEQYF
TGTGCCAGCAGCCCAAGAATTCAGGGGGGCTCCTACGAGCAGTACTTC
>TRBJ1-3|TRBV29-1|TRBD1|-|14
CSAGDRGPGNTIYF
TGCAGCGCCGGAGACAGGGGGCCCGGAAACACCATATATTTT
>TRBJ2-7|TRBV19|TRBD1|-|16
CASTPGGTGVSYEQYF
TGTGCCAGTACCCCAGGTGGGACAGGGGTTTCCTACGAGCAGTACTTC
>TRBJ2-7|TRBV7-9|-|few|13
CASSSGHPYEQYF
TGTGCCAGCAGCTCGGGGCATCCCTACGAGCAGTACTTC
>TRBJ1-2|TRBV6-1|-|-|11
CASSPRVRYTF
TGTGCCAGCAGTCCCAGGGTTCGGTACACCTTC
>TRBJ2-7|TRBV5-8|-|once|13
CASRPMPGSEQYF
TGTGCCAGCAGGCCCATGCCCGGCTCCGAGCAGTACTTC
>TRBJ2-3|TRBV27|TRBD2|-|15
CASRPGLAGVDTQYF
TGTGCCAGCAGACCGGGACTAGCGGGAGTTGATACGCAGTATTTT
>TRBJ1-5|TRBV9|-|-|14
CASSVEYGDGPQHF
TGTGCCAGCAGCGTAGAGTACGGAGATGGGCCCCAGCATTTT
>TRBJ2-2|TRBV7-9|-|-|15
CASSFTSPLTGELFF
TGTGCCAGCAGCTTTACTAGTCCCCTCACCGGGGAGCTGTTTTTT
>TRBJ2-3|TRBV15|-|-|13
CATSRVDLDTQYF
TGTGCCACCAGCAGAGTTGATTTAGATACGCAGTATTTT
>TRBJ1-5|TRBV2|-|-|15
CASSGMASGNQPQHF
TGTGCCAGCAGTGGGATGGCCTCCGGCAATCAGCCCCAGCATTTT
>TRBJ2-7|TRBV10-3|TRBD2|-|16
CATNVGRLAGAYEQYF
TGTGCCACGAACGTTGGGAGACTAGCGGGAGCCTACGAGCAGTACTTC
>TRBJ2-7|TRBV9|TRBD1|-|13
CASSAGQHYEQYF
TGTGCCAGCAGCGCGGGACAGCACTACGAGCAGTACTTC
>TRBJ1-2|TRBV7-8|TRBD1|-|15
CASSLWGQGNYGYTF
TGTGCCAGCAGCTTATGGGGACAGGGGAACTATGGCTACACCTTC
>TRBJ2-7|TRBV11-2|-|-|14
CASSLGPSSYEQYF
TGTGCCAGCAGCTTAGGCCCTTCTTCCTACGAGCAGTACTTC
>TRBJ2-7|TRBV4-1|-|-|15
CASSQARVSSYEQYF
TGCGCCAGCAGCCAAGCTAGGGTTAGCTCCTACGAGCAGTACTTC
>TRBJ2-7|TRBV15|-|-|15
CATSRGGTYSYEQYF
TGTGCCACCAGCAGAGGAGGGACATACTCCTACGAGCAGTACTTC
>TRBJ2-5|TRBV7-2|-|-|11
CASPWGETQYF
TGTGCCAGCCCCTGGGGGGAGACCCAGTACTTC
>TRBJ2-5|TRBV14|-|-|16
CASSQGASLRQETQYF
TGTGCCAGCAGCCAAGGGGCTAGTTTACGGCAAGAGACCCAGTACTTC
>TRBJ2-7|TRBV4-2|-|once|13
CASSQGGTYEQYF
TGTGCCAGCAGCCAAGGGGGGACCTACGAGCAGTACTTC
>TRBJ2-3|TRBV2|TRBD2|-|17
CASSDSVRDGRTDTQYF
TGTGCCAGCAGTGATTCGGTGCGTGACGGGAGGACAGATACGCAGTATTTT
>TRBJ2-7|TRBV30|-|-|14
CAWSPGPGRYEQYF
TGTGCCTGGAGTCCTGGTCCGGGACGCTACGAGCAGTACTTC
>TRBJ2-7|TRBV27|-|once|14
CASSIGTHSYEQYF
TGTGCCAGCAGTATCGGGACCCACTCCTACGAGCAGTACTTC
>TRBJ2-5|TRBV6-5|-|-|11
CAVSYQETQYF
TGTGCCGTGTCGTACCAAGAGACCCAGTACTTC
>TRBJ1-1|TRBV25-1|-|-|13
CASTDRVNTEAFF
TGTGCCAGCACGGATAGGGTGAACACTGAAGCTTTCTTT
>TRBJ1-5|TRBV4-1|TRBD1|-|16
CASSLRDRGGNQPQHF
TGCGCCAGCAGCCTCCGGGACAGGGGTGGCAATCAGCCCCAGCATTTT
>TRBJ2-1|TRBV13|-|-|13
CASSSRNKNEQFF
TGTGCCAGCAGCTCCAGAAATAAGAATGAGCAGTTCTTC
>TRBJ1-1|TRBV6-5|-|-|14
CASSPPQVGTEAFF
TGTGCCAGCAGCCCACCTCAGGTTGGGACTGAAGCTTTCTTT
>TRBJ2-3|TRBV5-4|TRBD2|-|14
CASSLQRDTDTQYF
TGTGCCAGCAGCTTGCAGCGGGACACAGATACGCAGTATTTT
>TRBJ2-7|TRBV5-4|-|once|14
CASSPTDRPYEQYF
TGTGCCAGCAGCCCCACGGACAGACCCTACGAGCAGTACTTC
>TRBJ1-1|TRBV28|TRBD1|-|15
CASSTIGQGGDEAFF
TGTGCCAGCAGTACCATAGGACAGGGTGGCGATGAAGCTTTCTTT
>TRBJ2-2|TRBV9|-|-|16
CASSVLRTTNTGELFF
TGTGCCAGCAGCGTTCTGAGGACGACGAACACCGGGGAGCTGTTTTTT
>TRBJ2-3|TRBV7-2|-|-|14
CASSLGVSPAAQYF
TGTGCCAGCAGCCTAGGGGTTAGCCCCGCCGCGCAGTATTTT
>TRBJ1-1|TRBV6-5|-|-|14
CASSQNRVNTEAFF
TGTGCCAGCAGCCAAAACAGGGTGAACACTGAAGCTTTCTTT
>TRBJ2-2|TRBV29-1|-|-|14
CSVRVTGNTGELFF
TGCAGCGTGCGGGTAACAGGGAACACCGGGGAGCTGTTTTTT
>TRBJ2-6|TRBV13|-|once|16
CASSFNRATGANVLTF
TGTGCCAGCAGCTTTAACAGGGCAACTGGGGCCAACGTCCTGACTTTC
>TRBJ2-5|TRBV7-9|TRBD2|-|15
CASSLAPLAELTQYF
TGTGCCAGCAGCTTAGCGCCGCTAGCGGAGTTGACCCAGTACTTC
>TRBJ1-2|TRBV15|-|-|14
CATSIFREAYGYTF
TGTGCCACCAGCATTTTCAGGGAGGCCTATGGCTACACCTTC
>TRBJ2-5|TRBV5-4|-|-|14
CASSPVTNQETQYF
TGTGCCAGCAGCCCCGTGACAAACCAAGAGACCCAGTACTTC
>TRBJ2-7|TRBV7-9|-|-|13
CASSLVTGYEQYF
TGTGCCAGCAGCTTAGTTACAGGGTACGAGCAGTACTTC
>TRBJ2-3|TRBV25-1|-|once|13
CASSPYQGDTQYF
TGTGCCAGCAGTCCTTACCAAGGAGATACGCAGTATTTT
>TRBJ2-1|TRBV27|TRBD2|-|14
CASSRLATYNEQFF
TGTGCCAGCAGCAGACTAGCTACCTACAATGAGCAGTTCTTC
>TRBJ2-3|TRBV27|TRBD1|-|15
CASSLQVGGADTQYF
TGTGCCAGCAGTTTACAAGTAGGGGGCGCAGATACGCAGTATTTT
>TRBJ2-6|TRBV15|-|-|18
CATSRQRRGVSGANVLTF
TGTGCCACCAGCAGACAACGGCGCGGGGTCTCTGGGGCCAACGTCCTGACTTTC
>TRBJ2-3|TRBV11-2|-|once|16
CASSQLRWRGTDTQYF
TGTGCCAGCAGCCAACTACGGTGGCGGGGCACAGATACGCAGTATTTT